This T cell receptor beta chain emerged from a study of T cell changes during pregnancy in multiple sclerosis. TCRdb's table, derived via immunoSEQ multiplex PCR, lists solely in-frame clones and lacks some. The data contain 79,000 or so clones, around 85% of them singletons. The receptor comes from a female donor with multiple sclerosis, enrolled in a pregnancy study. Sequences were derived from peripheral blood, sampled before pregnancy.

Here the CDR3 DNA reads TGCGCCAGCAGCCACACTAGCGGGGGGGCCTTTGAGCAGTTCTTC. This codes for CASSHTSGGAFEQFF. The chain combines TRBV5-1 with TRBJ2-1, with 13 bases matching TRBD2. Germline values: CDR1 SGHRS, CDR2 YFSETQ. The CDR3 has 15 amino acids. The V and J ends lost 4 bases and 9 bases, in that order; junction bases with no gene match: 7.